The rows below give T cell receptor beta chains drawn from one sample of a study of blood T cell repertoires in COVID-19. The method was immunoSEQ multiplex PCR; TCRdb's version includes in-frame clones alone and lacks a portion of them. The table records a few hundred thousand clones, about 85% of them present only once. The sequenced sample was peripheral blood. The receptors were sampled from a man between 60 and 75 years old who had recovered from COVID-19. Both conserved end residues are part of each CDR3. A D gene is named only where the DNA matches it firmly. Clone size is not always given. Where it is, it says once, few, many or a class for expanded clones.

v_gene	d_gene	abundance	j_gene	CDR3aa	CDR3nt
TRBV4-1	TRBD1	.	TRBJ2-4	CASSPSPGTGPVAKNIQYF	TGCGCCAGCAGCCCAAGTCCCGGGACAGGACCAGTAGCCAAAAACATTCAGTACTTC
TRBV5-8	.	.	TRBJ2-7	CASSSRQDSYEQYF	TGTGCCAGCAGTTCGCGACAGGACTCCTACGAGCAGTACTTC
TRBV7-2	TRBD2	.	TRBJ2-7	CASSLHSSGGIYEQYF	TGTGCCAGCAGCTTGCACTCTAGCGGGGGAATCTACGAGCAGTACTTC
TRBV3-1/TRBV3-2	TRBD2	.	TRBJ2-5	CASSQFGVTRGGAFVQETQYF	TGTGCCAGCAGCCAATTCGGGGTAACTCGCGGGGGGGCATTCGTCCAAGAGACCCAGTACTTC
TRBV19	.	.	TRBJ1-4	CASSIPSAGQTDEKLFF	TGTGCCAGTAGTATACCATCGGCGGGGCAAACCGATGAAAAACTGTTTTTT
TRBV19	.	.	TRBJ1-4	CASSIGAGLIF	TGTGCCAGTAGTATAGGGGCAGGTCTGATTTTT
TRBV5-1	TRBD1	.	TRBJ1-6	CASSAGTEDSPLHF	TGCGCCAGCTCCGCGGGGACAGAAGATTCACCCCTCCACTTT
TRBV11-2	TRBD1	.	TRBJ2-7	CASSAGLGTVLYEQYF	TGTGCCAGCAGCGCAGGTCTTGGGACAGTCCTATACGAGCAGTACTTC
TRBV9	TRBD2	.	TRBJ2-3	CASSVEAGGTDTQYF	TGTGCCAGCAGCGTAGAAGCGGGGGGCACAGATACGCAGTATTTT
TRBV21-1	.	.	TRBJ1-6	CASSKGPGGHNSPLHF	TGTGCCAGCAGCAAAGGTCCAGGGGGCCATAATTCACCCCTCCACTTT
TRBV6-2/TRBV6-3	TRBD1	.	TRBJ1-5	CASSRGQGALTSNQPQHF	TGTGCCAGCAGCAGGGGACAGGGGGCCCTCACTAGCAATCAGCCCCAGCATTTT
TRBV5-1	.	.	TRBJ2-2	CASSLVTGEAGELFF	TGCGCCAGCAGCTTGGTTACAGGGGAGGCCGGGGAGCTGTTTTTT
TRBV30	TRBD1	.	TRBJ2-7	CAWSGGQISLTYEQYF	TGTGCCTGGAGTGGGGGACAGATTTCTTTAACCTACGAGCAGTACTTC
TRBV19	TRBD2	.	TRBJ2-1	CASTRGLAGVRSYNEQFF	TGTGCCAGTACTAGAGGACTAGCGGGGGTTCGATCCTACAATGAGCAGTTCTTC
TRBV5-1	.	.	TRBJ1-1	CASTTAGRAHMNTEAFF	TGCGCCAGCACCACCGCGGGGAGGGCTCATATGAACACTGAAGCTTTCTTT
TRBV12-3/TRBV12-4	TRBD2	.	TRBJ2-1	CASSPGLGDEQFF	TGTGCCAGCAGTCCGGGACTAGGCGATGAGCAGTTCTTC
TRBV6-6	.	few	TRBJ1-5	CASSPTGYSNQPQHF	TGTGCCAGCAGCCCCACAGGGTATAGCAATCAGCCCCAGCATTTT
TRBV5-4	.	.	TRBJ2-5	CASSLIGSGGETQYF	TGTGCCAGCAGCTTGATAGGGAGTGGTGGGGAGACCCAGTACTTC
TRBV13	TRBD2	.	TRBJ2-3	CASSLVVGTSGEDTDTQYF	TGTGCCAGCAGCTTAGTTGTCGGGACTAGCGGGGAGGACACAGATACGCAGTATTTT
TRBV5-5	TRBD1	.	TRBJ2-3	CASSFFTGAPGDTQYF	TGTGCCAGCAGCTTTTTTACAGGGGCGCCGGGGGATACGCAGTATTTT
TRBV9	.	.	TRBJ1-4	CASSARQSNEKLFF	TGTGCCAGCAGCGCCAGACAGAGTAATGAAAAACTGTTTTTT
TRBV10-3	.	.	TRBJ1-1	CATGRREGNTEAFF	TGTGCCACCGGCCGCAGGGAGGGGAACACTGAAGCTTTCTTT
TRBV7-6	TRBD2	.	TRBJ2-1	CASSTSGGFSYNEQFF	TGTGCCAGCAGCACTAGCGGGGGGTTTTCCTACAATGAGCAGTTCTTC
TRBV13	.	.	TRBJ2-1	CASSSQGRSYNEQFF	TGTGCCAGCAGCTCCCAGGGGCGCTCCTACAATGAGCAGTTCTTC
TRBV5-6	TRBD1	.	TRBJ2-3	CASSTLQTGGPTDTQYF	TGTGCCAGCAGCACTCTCCAAACAGGGGGCCCCACAGATACGCAGTATTTT
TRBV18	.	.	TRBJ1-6	CASSPIPQGSSYNSPLHF	TGTGCCAGCTCACCAATCCCCCAGGGGAGCTCCTATAATTCACCCCTCCACTTT
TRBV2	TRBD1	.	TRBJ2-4	CASSEDRVVAKNIQYF	TGTGCCAGCAGTGAGGACAGGGTGGTAGCCAAAAACATTCAGTACTTC
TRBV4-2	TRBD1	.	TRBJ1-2	CASSQGDSGYTF	TGTGCCAGCAGCCAAGGGGACAGCGGCTACACCTTC
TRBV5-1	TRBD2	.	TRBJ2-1	CASSLVSGGAYEQFF	TGCGCCAGCAGCTTGGTTAGCGGGGGGGCCTATGAGCAGTTCTTC
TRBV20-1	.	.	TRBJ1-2	CSVEGHVGYTF	TGCAGTGTCGAGGGACACGTAGGCTACACCTTC
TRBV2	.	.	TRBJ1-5	CASSGKRASSHSNQPQHF	TGTGCCAGCAGTGGTAAGAGGGCCAGCTCACATAGCAATCAGCCCCAGCATTTT
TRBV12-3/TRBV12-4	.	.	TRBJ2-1	CASSFSNEQFF	TGTGCCAGCAGTTTTAGCAATGAGCAGTTCTTC
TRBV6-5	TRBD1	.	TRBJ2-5	CASRRYRGSETQYF	TGTGCCAGCAGACGCTACAGGGGGAGCGAGACCCAGTACTTC
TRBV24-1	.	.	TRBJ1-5	CATSDLGGPDQPQHF	TGTGCCACCAGTGATTTGGGAGGGCCGGATCAGCCCCAGCATTTT
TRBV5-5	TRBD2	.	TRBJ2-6	CASSPGLAGGVNVLTF	TGTGCCAGCAGCCCCGGACTAGCGGGGGGGGTCAACGTCCTGACTTTC
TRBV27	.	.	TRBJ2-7	CASSLLGHYEQYF	TGTGCCAGCAGCCTCTTGGGACACTACGAGCAGTACTTC
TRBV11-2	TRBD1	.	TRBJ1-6	CASSLGSAGGASPLHF	TGTGCCAGCAGCTTAGGGTCCGCAGGGGGCGCTTCACCCCTCCACTTT
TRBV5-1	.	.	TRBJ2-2	CASSLDRGELFF	TGCGCCAGCAGCTTGGACAGAGGGGAGCTGTTTTTT
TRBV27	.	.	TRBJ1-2	CASSFAQGQSTDYTF	TGTGCCAGCAGTTTTGCCCAGGGACAATCCACTGACTACACCTTC
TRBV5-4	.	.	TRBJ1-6	CASSWGPNSPLHF	TGTGCCAGCAGCTGGGGGCCGAATTCACCCCTCCACTTT
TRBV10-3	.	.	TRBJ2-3	CAISAPQAGLTDTQYF	TGTGCCATCAGCGCCCCACAGGCGGGGCTCACAGATACGCAGTATTTT